This TCR beta chain was obtained from a study of blood T cells in healthy people across ages. Regarding the study as a whole: Unsorted PBMCs prevented conclusive naive versus antigen-experienced comparison.

In its sample, this clonotype was seen many times. Its antigen is not known. Then a second PCR, running roughly 7 to 11 cycles, was carried out with a sample-barcoded 5' primer and a J-beta primer mix. Each cDNA molecule was tagged by a template-switch adaptor that had 12 random nucleotides. Using its own MiXCR run on the 5' RACE reads, TCRdb lists one record per CDR3 protein. This table holds approximately 960,000 distinct CDR3 sequences, under 35% found once. Trimming took 5 bases from V and 4 from J, leaving 15 bases between them. The CDR3 is 15 amino acids. The germline V gene encodes CDR1 SGHTA and CDR2 FQGNSA. The same sample was also studied in work on T cells of mothers and their children. That paper adds: Over 8.5 million reads per mother and some 3 million per child were obtained.

Sequencing input: blood. The chain is built from TRBV7-2 and TRBJ1-5; D remains unclear. This TCR was recovered from a middle-aged woman in good health. The CDR3 spells CASSPGGFLNQPQHF. DNA of the CDR3: TGTGCCAGCAGCCCGGGAGGTTTCCTAAATCAGCCCCAGCATTTT.